This entry is about one T cell receptor beta chain. Its matching antigen is unknown. The data were taken from a study of T cells in placental villitis. Sequencing used immunoSEQ v4. Repertoires were generated with immunoSEQ multiplex PCR, while TCRdb's copy carries only in-frame clones and drops some. The sample contains roughly 2,000 clones, more than 70% of which appear only once. Study-level points and caveats: Median clonality was about 0.052 in villitis of unknown etiology placentae versus 0.0055 to 0.0065 in controls.

V was pared by 6 bases and J by 15 bases, with 11 bases of the junction left unmatched. The CDR3 is 14 residues long. The germline CDR1 and CDR2 sequences are MNHEY and SVGAGI. The sequence derives from a human patient with villitis of unknown etiology; the placental T cells may come from both mother and fetus. Source material: placental tissue containing maternal and fetal cells. This rearrangement joins TRBV6-5 to TRBJ2-1, with TRBD2 matching over 13 bases. In DNA form, the CDR3 reads TGTGCCAGCAGCTCCGGACTAGCGGGAGAGCGGCGGTTCTTC. It encodes CASSSGLAGERRFF.